A single sample is the source of the 31 T cell receptor beta chains below, sequenced in a study of OX40 agonist ivuxolimab in advanced cancers. Only in-frame clones appear in the TCRdb table, and some are missing; sequencing was by immunoSEQ multiplex PCR. The sample carries 60,000 to 85,000 clones, 94% recorded once. The sequences come from CD4+ or CD8+ T cells sorted from blood, collected in a trial of the OX40 agonist ivuxolimab. Receptor source: an adult with an advanced solid tumor such as melanoma, head and neck, liver or kidney cancer.

This clone has only one observation. The chain has TRBV4-3 and TRBJ2-3; D gene unclear. The CDR3 covers 13 residues. V lost 0 bases, J lost 6 bases, and 7 bases lay in between. In germline, CDR1 is LGHNA, CDR2 YSLEER. This CDR3 reads CASSQDHSDTQYF. The CDR3 nucleotides are TGCGCCAGCAGCCAAGATCATAGCGATACGCAGTATTTT.

The V gene is TRBV5-6, the J gene TRBJ2-1; possibly TRBD2 for D (6 bases). Germline loops: CDR1 SGHDT, CDR2 YYEEEE. The CDR3 has 16 amino acids. Trimming cost V 0 bases and J 8 bases, with 18 bases left between them. Written as DNA, the CDR3 is TGTGCCAGCAGCTTGGTACGCGGGGTAAACGACCATGAGCAGTTCTTC. Amino acids: CASSLVRGVNDHEQFF.

Of note for this clone: Compared with germline, one end of the junction differs, possibly owing to a read error. The chain joins TRBV7-7 to TRBJ2-7, with 9 bases aligning to TRBD2. The CDR3 covers 15 residues. Germline-derived CDR1 and CDR2 are SSHAT and FNYEAQ (reference sequence). The CDR3 reads CASSLGAGGDYEQYF. In DNA form, the CDR3 reads TGTGCTAGCAGCTTAGGGGCGGGAGGGGACTACGAGCAGTACTTC. The variable domain in full, with the rest retrieved from reference TRBV7-7 and TRBJ2-7, is GAGVSQSPRYKVTKRGQDVTLRCDPISSHATLYWYQQALGQGPEFLTYFNYEAQPDKSGLPSDRFSAERPEGSISTLTIQRTEQRDSAMYRCASSLGAGGDYEQYFGPGTRLTVT.

V usage is TRBV27 and J usage is TRBJ1-5, with D possibly being TRBD1 (5 bases). The CDR3 sequence is 16 residues long. The germline CDR1 and CDR2 sequences are MNHEY and SMNVEV (reference sequence). The V end was cut by 1 base, the J end by 5 bases, with 15 bases between. This CDR3 reads CASSLWGGAPYQPQHF. DNA of the CDR3: TGTGCCAGCAGTTTATGGGGTGGGGCCCCGTATCAGCCCCAGCATTTT.

The chain employs TRBV4-3 and TRBJ2-3, with 8 bases matching TRBD2. Germline assignment: CDR1 LGHNA and CDR2 YSLEER. After removal of 0 bases from V and 10 bases from J, the junction contained 6 bases not matched to a gene. The CDR3 is 14 amino acids. This chain's CDR3 is CASSQDGERGPQYF. DNA for the CDR3: TGCGCCAGCAGCCAAGATGGGGAGCGGGGGCCGCAGTATTTT.

This rearrangement joins TRBV4-3 to TRBJ2-7, with 7 bases that match TRBD2. CDR3 size: 16 residues. Germline values: CDR1 LGHNA, CDR2 YSLEER. V gave up 1 base and J gave up 2 bases; unmatched junction bases: 8. In nucleotides, the CDR3 is TGCGCCAGCAGCCAAGGGGGGAGGGTCCTGCCCTACGAGCAGTACTTC. Translated, it gives CASSQGGRVLPYEQYF.

V usage is TRBV27 and J usage is TRBJ2-3; 14 bases line up with TRBD2. The germline V gene encodes CDR1 MNHEY and CDR2 SMNVEV (reference sequence). The CDR3 extends over 22 amino acids. The V gene end was trimmed by 2 bases and the J gene end by 0 bases; junction bases not matched to a gene: 16. The CDR3 DNA is TGTGCCAGCAGTTTAGAGGGGGCTGTAGGACTAGCGGGAGGCTGGAGCACAGATACGCAGTATTTT. Encoded protein: CASSLEGAVGLAGGWSTDTQYF.

This clone occurred once. J is TRBJ2-7 and V is TRBV7-9; 7 bases are shared with TRBD1. J was trimmed by 7 bases and V by 1 base; bases with no gene match: 10. The CDR3 has 15 amino acids. Germline assignment: CDR1 SEHNR and CDR2 FQNEAQ (reference sequence). CDR3 sequence reads: CASSLGSGTDFEQYF. CDR3 DNA: TGTGCCAGCAGCTTAGGTTCCGGGACAGACTTTGAGCAGTACTTC.

The chain employs TRBV2 and TRBJ1-1, with 7 bases fitting TRBD1. CDR1 and CDR2 from the germline V gene are SNHLY and FYNNEI. V was clipped by 8 bases and J by 5 bases; unmatched bases: 8. The CDR3 is 13 residues long. In nucleotides, the CDR3 is TGTGCCAGCGGGGCGGGACAGTGGACTGAAGCTTTCTTT. Its protein is CASGAGQWTEAFF.

This clone appeared a single time. The J gene is TRBJ1-4, the V gene TRBV7-2, with 7 bases fitting TRBD1. The CDR3 is 19 residues long. Unmatched junction bases numbered 17, after V lost 4 bases and J lost 3 bases. Per germline, CDR1 SGHTA and CDR2 FQGNSA. This chain's CDR3 is CASSSSTPPGGGANEKLFF. CDR3 bases: TGTGCCAGCAGCTCCTCTACCCCTCCAGGGGGGGGAGCTAATGAAAAACTGTTTTTT.

The chain has TRBV27 and TRBJ1-1; 10 bases fit TRBD1. J was trimmed by 6 bases and V by 9 bases; bases with no gene match: 7. Germline lookup yields CDR1 MNHEY and CDR2 SMNVEV (reference sequence). There are 13 residues in the CDR3. Written as DNA, the CDR3 is TGTGCCAGTAACGCCGGGACAGGGGCTGAAGCTTTCTTT. This sequence encodes CASNAGTGAEAFF.

The V and J genes are TRBV11-3 and TRBJ2-7; the match to TRBD1 covers 9 bases. Trimming removed 5 bases from V and 2 bases from J; junction bases left unmatched: 7. The CDR3 covers 15 residues. Germline assignment: CDR1 SGHNT and CDR2 YENEEA. CDR3 protein: CASSPSGQGTYEQYF. The CDR3 DNA sequence: TGTGCCAGCAGCCCCTCGGGACAGGGAACCTACGAGCAGTACTTC. Filled out from reference TRBV11-3 and TRBJ2-7, the complete variable domain reads EAGVVQSPRYKIIEKKQPVAFWCNPISGHNTLYWYLQNLGQGPELLIRYENEEAVDDSQLPKDRFSAERLKGVDSTLKIQPAELGDSAVYLCASSPSGQGTYEQYFGPGTRLTVT.

V usage is TRBV5-4 and J usage is TRBJ2-5; 8 nucleotides agree with TRBD1. Near its end, the DNA agrees better with TRBJ2-7, so the J call may be wrong. Looked up from germline, CDR1 is SGHNT and CDR2 is YYREEE (reference sequence). The CDR3 is 13 residues long. For the CDR3, the DNA is TGTGCCAGCAGCGCCAGGGACAGGCACGAGCAGTACTTC. Residues: CASSARDRHEQYF.

The CDR3 is CASSPRAGGRATDTQYF. The CDR3, as DNA: TGTGCCAGCAGCCCTAGGGCGGGAGGGAGGGCCACAGATACGCAGTATTTT. The chain recombines TRBV7-9 with TRBJ2-3; 9 bases fit TRBD2. Germline V gene sequence: CDR1 SEHNR, CDR2 FQNEAQ (reference sequence). V dropped 5 bases and J dropped 2; count of bases not matched to a gene: 11. The CDR3 extends over 17 amino acids.

The chain combines TRBV30 with TRBJ2-7; D is undetermined. The CDR3 loop spans 13 amino acids. Germline V gene sequence: CDR1 GTSNPN, CDR2 SVGIG (reference sequence). V shed 4 bases and J shed 1 base, with 11 bases lying between them. DNA for the CDR3: TGTGCCTGGATCGTTGAGTATTCCTACGAGCAGTACTTC. This sequence encodes CAWIVEYSYEQYF.

The gene calls are TRBV4-3 and TRBJ2-1, with 9 bases aligning to TRBD1. The CDR3 has 16 residues. Per germline, CDR1 LGHNA and CDR2 YSLEER. V shed 0 bases, J shed 4 bases, and the junction held 4 bases outside the gene matches. CDR3 amino acids: CASSQDAGTGYNEQFF. CDR3 bases: TGCGCCAGCAGCCAAGACGCCGGGACAGGGTACAATGAGCAGTTCTTC.

The chain uses TRBV6-5 and TRBJ1-1, with a tentative D call TRBD1 (6 bases). CDR1 is MNHEY and CDR2 is SVGAGI in the germline V gene. This CDR3 contains 15 residues. Trimming removed 0 bases from V and 3 bases from J, with 11 bases in between. The CDR3 region is CASSYSGGVDTEAFF. The CDR3 coding sequence is TGTGCCAGCAGTTACTCCGGGGGCGTCGACACTGAAGCTTTCTTT.

This clone was picked up one time. The chain has TRBV2 and TRBJ2-3; tentative D call: TRBD1 (6 bases). V gave up 6 bases and J gave up 2 bases, with 18 bases separating them. In germline, CDR1 is SNHLY, CDR2 FYNNEI. The CDR3 totals 16 residues. Written as DNA, the CDR3 is TGTGCCAGCAGCCGACAGGAGCTACGTGTCACAGATACGCAGTATTTT. Protein sequence: CASSRQELRVTDTQYF.

This rearrangement joins TRBV7-8 to TRBJ2-2, with D possibly called TRBD1 or TRBD2 (5 bases each). Trimming shortened V by 2 bases and J by 5 bases, and 12 bases separated the two germline ends. CDR1 is SGHVS and CDR2 is FQNEAQ in the germline V gene. The CDR3 sequence is 15 residues long. The CDR3 spells CASSLRGDLTGELFF. The CDR3 DNA reads TGTGCCAGCAGCTTAAGAGGGGATCTTACCGGGGAGCTGTTTTTT.

The V call is TRBV9, the J call TRBJ2-7; 7 bases align to TRBD2. This CDR3 contains 15 residues. Unmatched junction bases numbered 6, after V lost 0 bases and J lost 3 bases. Looked up from germline, CDR1 is SGDLS and CDR2 is YYNGEE. Written as DNA, the CDR3 is TGTGCCAGCAGCGTAGCTGGTGGGGGGGGCTACGAGCAGTACTTC. Its translation: CASSVAGGGGYEQYF.

This clone is a singleton in its sample. The chain couples TRBV28 to TRBJ2-7; D uncertain. This CDR3 spans 14 amino acids. Trimming stripped 3 bases from V and 1 base from J, with 10 bases between. Germline V gives CDR1 MDHEN, CDR2 SYDVKM. The CDR3 nucleotides read TGTGCCAGCAGTTTCAAGGTATATTCCTACGAGCAGTACTTC. It translates to CASSFKVYSYEQYF.

The chain links TRBV27 to TRBJ2-1; no clear D gene. The germline V and J ends were trimmed by 6 bases and 0 bases, with 6 bases remaining between them. The CDR3 is 13 residues long. Germline CDR1 MNHEY, CDR2 SMNVEV (reference sequence). The CDR3 here is CASSYRSYNEQFF. CDR3 bases: TGTGCCAGCAGCTACCGCTCCTACAATGAGCAGTTCTTC.

CDR3 sequence reads: CASSPLWGLGETQYF. CDR3 DNA sequence: TGTGCCAGCAGCCCCCTGTGGGGGCTGGGAGAGACCCAGTACTTC. The V gene is TRBV28, the J gene TRBJ2-5; tentative D call: TRBD1 (6 bases). The CDR3 is made up of 15 amino acids. Trimming shortened V by 6 bases and J by 4 bases, and 18 bases separated the two germline ends. Germline V lookup: CDR1 MDHEN, CDR2 SYDVKM.

This clone was observed a handful of times. The J gene is TRBJ1-5, the V gene TRBV27; D possibly corresponds to TRBD1 (6 bases). This CDR3 is built from 16 residues. The V and J ends lost 4 bases and 3 bases respectively, with 16 bases between them. CDR1 and CDR2 from the germline V gene are MNHEY and SMNVEV (reference sequence). The CDR3 loop is CASSSSRTDPNQPQHF. In nucleotides, the CDR3 is TGTGCCAGCAGTTCCTCCCGGACAGATCCCAATCAGCCCCAGCATTTT.

The chain has TRBV5-6 and TRBJ2-6; D gene unclear. Trimming stripped 2 bases from V and 0 bases from J, with 3 bases between. This CDR3 contains 14 residues. In germline, CDR1 is SGHDT, CDR2 YYEEEE. DNA of the CDR3: TGTGCCAGCAGCTTCGGCTCTGGGGCCAACGTCCTGACTTTC. Its protein is CASSFGSGANVLTF.

The gene calls are TRBV5-8 and TRBJ2-6, with a possible D match to TRBD1 (6 bases). Germline V CDR1 and CDR2: SGHTS, YDEGEE. The CDR3 spans 19 residues. V lost 0 bases, J lost 0 bases, and 16 bases lay in between. The CDR3 coding sequence is TGTGCCAGCAGCTTGGGATACCGGGACACCTACTCTGGGGCCAACGTCCTGACTTTC. It encodes CASSLGYRDTYSGANVLTF.

The genes are TRBV27 and TRBJ1-2; weak D call: TRBD1 (6 bases). CDR3 size: 12 residues. The ends were cut back, 8 bases at V and 4 bases at J, with 11 bases in the middle. The germline gives CDR1 MNHEY, CDR2 SMNVEV (reference sequence). CDR3 DNA: TGTGCCAGCGGACAGTTGGTCTATGGCTACACCTTC. Its translation: CASGQLVYGYTF.

The chain couples TRBV27 to TRBJ1-5; D unclear. Germline assignment: CDR1 MNHEY and CDR2 SMNVEV (reference sequence). Trimming removed 3 bases at V and 9 bases at J, with 12 bases between. The CDR3 totals 13 residues. In DNA form, the CDR3 reads TGTGCCAGCAGTTTCGTGGGGTCGTGGCCCCAGCATTTT. Its translation: CASSFVGSWPQHF.

This clone was seen once. The J gene is TRBJ2-7, the V gene TRBV5-4; a weak D match, TRBD2 (5 bases). With 4 bases removed from V and 3 bases from J, the gap between germline ends came to 14 bases. CDR1 and CDR2 from the germline V gene are SGHNT and YYREEE (reference sequence). The CDR3 totals 14 residues. CDR3 bases: TGTGCCAGCAGCGCCCAATGGGGAGACTACGAGCAGTACTTC. This encodes CASSAQWGDYEQYF.

V and J are TRBV7-9 and TRBJ1-4, with 8 bases lining up with TRBD1. After removal of 5 bases from V and 7 bases from J, the junction contained 6 bases not matched to a gene. Germline V CDR1 and CDR2: SEHNR, FQNEAQ (reference sequence). The CDR3 runs 14 residues. Here the CDR3 DNA reads TGTGCCAGCAGCGCGGACAGGGTTGTTGAAAAACTGTTTTTT. Translating it yields CASSADRVVEKLFF.

The chain links TRBV9 to TRBJ2-7, with D possibly being TRBD2 (5 bases). Germline V gene data show CDR1 as SGDLS and CDR2 as YYNGEE. This CDR3 has 15 amino acids. V was clipped by 4 bases and J by 2 bases, with 16 bases between them. As DNA, the CDR3 is TGTGCCAGCAGCCCCGAGAGGGCAACTCCCTACGAGCAGTACTTC. Translation: CASSPERATPYEQYF.